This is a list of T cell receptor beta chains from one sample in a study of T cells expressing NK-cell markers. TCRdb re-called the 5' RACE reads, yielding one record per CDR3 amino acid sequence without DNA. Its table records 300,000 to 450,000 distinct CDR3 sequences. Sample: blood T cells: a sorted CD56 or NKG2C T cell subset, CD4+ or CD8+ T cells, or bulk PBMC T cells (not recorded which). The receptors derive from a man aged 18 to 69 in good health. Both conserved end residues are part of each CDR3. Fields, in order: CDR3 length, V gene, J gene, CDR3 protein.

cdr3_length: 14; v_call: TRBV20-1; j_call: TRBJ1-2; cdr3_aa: CSAERTGGIYGYTF
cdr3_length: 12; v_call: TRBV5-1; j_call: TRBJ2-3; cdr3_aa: CASSLEGYTQYF
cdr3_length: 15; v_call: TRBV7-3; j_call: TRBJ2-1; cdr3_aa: CASSPPGRIGNEQFF
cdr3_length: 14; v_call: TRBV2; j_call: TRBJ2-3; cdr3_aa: CASRRGQITDTQYF
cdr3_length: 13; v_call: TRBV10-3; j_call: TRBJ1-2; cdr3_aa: CAISLDRGYGYTF
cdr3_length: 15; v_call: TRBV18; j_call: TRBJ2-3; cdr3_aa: CASSKQGTHTDTQYF
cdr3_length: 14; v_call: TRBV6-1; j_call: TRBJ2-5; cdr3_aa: CASSTGLWGETQYF
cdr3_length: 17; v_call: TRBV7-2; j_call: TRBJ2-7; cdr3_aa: CASSLSGLAGVRYEQYF
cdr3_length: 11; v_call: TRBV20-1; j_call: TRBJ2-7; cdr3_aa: CSAPRGDEQYF
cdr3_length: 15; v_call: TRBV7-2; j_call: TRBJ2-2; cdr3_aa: CASSPRQGHTGELFF
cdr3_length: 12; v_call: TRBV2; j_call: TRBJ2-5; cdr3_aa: CASSSQPGTQYF
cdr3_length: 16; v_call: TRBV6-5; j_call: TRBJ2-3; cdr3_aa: CASSYLTGGRRDTQYF
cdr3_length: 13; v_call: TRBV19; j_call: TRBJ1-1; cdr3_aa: CASTSEGHTEAFF
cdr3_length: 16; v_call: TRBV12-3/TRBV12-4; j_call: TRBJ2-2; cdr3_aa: CASGSWDLRNTGELFF
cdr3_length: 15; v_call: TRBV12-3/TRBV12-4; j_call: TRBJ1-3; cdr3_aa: CASSPRGRSGNTIYF
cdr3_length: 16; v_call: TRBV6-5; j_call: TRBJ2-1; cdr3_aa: CASSYSRVVSYNEQFF
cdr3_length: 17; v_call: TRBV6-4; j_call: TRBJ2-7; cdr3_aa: CASSKTRRTRPSYEQYF
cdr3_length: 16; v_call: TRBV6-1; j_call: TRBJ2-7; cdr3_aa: CASRNRDRGTTYEQYF
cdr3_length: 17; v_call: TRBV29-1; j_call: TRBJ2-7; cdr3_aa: CSVMTPRRGNRSYEQYF
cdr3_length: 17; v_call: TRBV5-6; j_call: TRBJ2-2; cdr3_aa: CASSLGGRQGSSGELFF
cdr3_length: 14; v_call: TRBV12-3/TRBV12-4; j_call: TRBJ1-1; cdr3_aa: CASSPKGGLTEAFF
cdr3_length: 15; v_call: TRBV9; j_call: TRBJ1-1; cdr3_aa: CASSVAQGGIDEAFF
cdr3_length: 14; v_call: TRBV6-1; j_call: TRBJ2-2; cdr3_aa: CASSRQTNTGELFF
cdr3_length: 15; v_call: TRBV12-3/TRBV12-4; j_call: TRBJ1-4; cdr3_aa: CASRRGTAGNEKLFF
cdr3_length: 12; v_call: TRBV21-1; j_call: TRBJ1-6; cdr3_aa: CVSSERISPLHF
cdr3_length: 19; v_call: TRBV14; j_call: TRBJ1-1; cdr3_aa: CASSHLSVEWRGWNTEAFF
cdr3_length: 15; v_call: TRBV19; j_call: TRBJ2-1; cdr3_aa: CASSGRQGSYNEQFF
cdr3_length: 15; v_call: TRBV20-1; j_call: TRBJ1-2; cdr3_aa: CSCQGDGTSNYGYTF
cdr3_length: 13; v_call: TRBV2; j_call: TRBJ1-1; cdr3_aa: CASRSRVYTEAFF
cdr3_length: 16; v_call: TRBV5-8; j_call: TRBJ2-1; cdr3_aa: CASSLAWGAVYNEQFF